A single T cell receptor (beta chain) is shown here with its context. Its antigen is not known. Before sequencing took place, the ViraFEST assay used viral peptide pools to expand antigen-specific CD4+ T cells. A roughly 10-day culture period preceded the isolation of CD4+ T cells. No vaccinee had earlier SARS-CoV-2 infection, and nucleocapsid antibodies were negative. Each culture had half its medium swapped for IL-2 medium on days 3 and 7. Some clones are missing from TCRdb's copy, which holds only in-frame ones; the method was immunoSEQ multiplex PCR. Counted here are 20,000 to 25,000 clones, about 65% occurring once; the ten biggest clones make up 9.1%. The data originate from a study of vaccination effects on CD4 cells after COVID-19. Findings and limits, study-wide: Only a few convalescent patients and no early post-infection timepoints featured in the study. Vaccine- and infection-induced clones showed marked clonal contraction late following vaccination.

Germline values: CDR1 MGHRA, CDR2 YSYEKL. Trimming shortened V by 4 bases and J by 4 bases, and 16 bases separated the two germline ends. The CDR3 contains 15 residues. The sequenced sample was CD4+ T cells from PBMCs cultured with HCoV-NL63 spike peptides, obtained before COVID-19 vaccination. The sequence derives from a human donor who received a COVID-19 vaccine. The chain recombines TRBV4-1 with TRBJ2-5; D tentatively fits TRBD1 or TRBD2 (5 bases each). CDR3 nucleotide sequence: TGCGCCAGCAGCCTATCGCCAGCAGGGAGAGAGACCCAGTACTTC. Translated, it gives CASSLSPAGRETQYF.